The sequence of this T cell receptor beta chain was determined in a study of regulatory T cells in long-lasting Graves disease. The authors built TCR beta libraries using iRepertoire HTBI primers and Arm-PCR of CDR3 regions. TCRdb fed the multiplex PCR reads into MiXCR, producing one record per CDR3 protein. The sample has about 400,000 distinct CDR3 sequences; roughly 20% are singletons. Time point given: persistent/refractory GD, antithyroid drugs over 5 years with positive TRAb. TCR sequences were obtained from RNA taken from PBMCs. Trimming removed 6 bases at V and 3 bases at J, with 11 bases between. The CDR3 consists of 12 residues. Germline loops: CDR1 DFQATT, CDR2 SNEGSKA (reference sequence). General observations from the study: Persistent patients had more shared public clonotypes (under 3,000) than new patients (about 870). The researchers studied only peripheral blood, not thyroid tissue. The TCR repertoire of persistent Graves' patients was less diverse than that of newly diagnosed ones.

This clonotype has at least ten counts. Its antigen is currently unknown. This TCR derives from a female donor with Graves disease. J is TRBJ1-2 and V is TRBV20-1; D ambiguous. Specimen: peripheral blood mononuclear cells (PBMCs), collected when the disease was refractory, from a patient treated with antithyroid drugs. The CDR3 is CSAQARDYGYTF. CDR3 DNA: TGCAGTGCACAAGCCCGGGACTATGGCTACACCTTC.